These 14 T cell receptor beta chains were all obtained from the same sample, sequenced in a study of sequential checkpoint blockade in melanoma (dated by TCRdb to the late 2010s). The sample's treatment or condition, from its label and the paper: randomized to nivolumab then ipilimumab (arm A) or the reverse (arm B). The protocol used for the library was the immunoSEQ multiplex PCR assay. TCRdb limited this immuneACCESS table to in-frame rearrangements with V and J called. A share of clones is missing; checked studies link under half to unresolved V genes, and the rest is unexplained. This sample has about 18,000 clones in its table, and 65% to 75% of those were observed once. The ten largest clones represent around 4.9% of the sample. The input for sequencing was tumor tissue (inferred from file names), taken from a patient given nivolumab and ipilimumab in sequence. The receptors stem from a human donor with melanoma.

This chain connects TRBV30 to TRBJ1-2; D is unclear. The CDR3 runs 15 residues. V was shortened by 1 base and J by 7 bases, with 19 bases between the two germline ends. Germline assignment: CDR1 GTSNPN and CDR2 SVGIG (reference sequence). CDR3 in amino acids: CAWSEYSVGIGGYTF. The CDR3 coding sequence is TGTGCCTGGAGTGAATACAGCGTGGGGATCGGTGGCTACACCTTC.

The rearrangement joins TRBV6-8 to TRBJ1-6; no firm D call. The CDR3 spans 16 residues. The germline CDR1 and CDR2 sequences are MNHGY and SAAAGT. V shed 2 bases and J shed 11 bases, with 19 bases lying between them. CDR3 nucleotides: TGTGCCAGCAGTTACGATCATCGAGGGAGACGGACACCCCTCCACTTT. Protein sequence: CASSYDHRGRRTPLHF.

The chain uses TRBV6-7 and TRBJ1-1, with 7 bases fitting TRBD1. Being an ORF, TRBV6-7 has a function that is uncertain. The CDR3 sequence is 15 residues long. V shed 2 bases and J 0 bases; nucleotides not matched to a gene: 3. Written as DNA, the CDR3 is TGTGCCAGCAGTTACGGGAGGGGGCTGAACACTGAAGCTTTCTTT. Amino acids: CASSYGRGLNTEAFF.

The V and J genes are TRBV6-8 and TRBJ2-2; unclear D gene. Trimming stripped 0 bases from V and 0 bases from J, with 8 bases between. CDR1 and CDR2 (germline): MNHGY, SAAAGT. The CDR3 is made up of 16 amino acids. As DNA, the CDR3 is TGTGCCAGCAGTTACTCGAGTACGGCGAACACCGGGGAGCTGTTTTTT. Translated, it gives CASSYSSTANTGELFF.

The chain uses TRBV11-3 and TRBJ2-3, with D possibly TRBD2 on 6 matching bases. The CDR3 contains 16 residues. V was cut by 5 bases and J by 0 bases, with 15 bases left in between. Germline CDR1 is SGHNT and CDR2 is YENEEA. CDR3 sequence: CASSRPQAGSTDTQYF. CDR3 DNA sequence: TGTGCCAGCAGCCGCCCCCAGGCGGGAAGCACAGATACGCAGTATTTT.

This clone has just one count. The V gene is TRBV10-2, the J gene TRBJ2-2; 8 nucleotides match TRBD2. This CDR3 comprises 15 residues. V was pared by 4 bases and J by 6 bases, with 7 bases of the junction left unmatched. Per germline, CDR1 WSHSY and CDR2 SAAADI. CDR3 in amino acids: CASSAPGLGAGELFF. DNA of the CDR3: TGCGCCAGCAGTGCCCCGGGACTAGGGGCCGGGGAGCTGTTTTTT.

The chain links TRBV6-7 to TRBJ2-3, with D perhaps given as TRBD1 or TRBD2 (5 bases each). TRBV6-7 has ORF status, its function being uncertain. Trimming took off 11 bases at V and 4 bases at J, with 10 bases between the two ends. This CDR3 comprises 11 residues. The CDR3 is CAGPGPDTQYF. DNA for the CDR3: TGTGCCGGACCGGGGCCAGATACGCAGTATTTT.

V usage is TRBV11-3 and J usage is TRBJ2-7; TRBD2 aligns across 7 bases. The CDR3 totals 14 residues. Germline V CDR1 and CDR2: SGHNT, YENEEA. With 6 bases clipped from V and 5 bases from J, the junction kept 10 bases outside the gene matches. CDR3 protein: CASRPGGWLDEQYF. The CDR3 DNA sequence: TGTGCCAGCAGACCCGGGGGGTGGCTGGACGAGCAGTACTTC. The full variable domain, rest sourced from reference TRBV11-3 and TRBJ2-7, is EAGVVQSPRYKIIEKKQPVAFWCNPISGHNTLYWYLQNLGQGPELLIRYENEEAVDDSQLPKDRFSAERLKGVDSTLKIQPAELGDSAVYLCASRPGGWLDEQYFGPGTRLTVT.

This chain uses TRBV19 with TRBJ1-2; a possible D gene is TRBD1 (6 bases). In germline, CDR1 is LNHDA, CDR2 SQIVND (reference sequence). The CDR3 sequence is 14 residues long. Deletions cut 8 bases from V and 1 base from J, with 14 bases between. The CDR3, as DNA: TGTGCCAGTTCAAGACAGGTTCTTAACTATGGCTACACCTTC. Translated: CASSRQVLNYGYTF.

The chain joins TRBV29-1 to TRBJ2-3, with D perhaps matching TRBD1 or TRBD2 (5 bases each). CDR1 is SQVTM and CDR2 is ANQGSEA in the germline V gene. Trimming stripped 7 bases from V and 2 bases from J, with 13 bases between. This CDR3 has 13 amino acids. DNA for the CDR3: TGCAGCGGGGGGACGGTTAACACAGATACGCAGTATTTT. Protein: CSGGTVNTDTQYF.

In this sample, this clone turned up a few times. The chain is built from TRBV10-3 and TRBJ1-1; no definite D call. The CDR3 has 13 residues. Germline CDR1 and CDR2: ENHRY and SYGVKD. V was cut by 3 bases and J by 6 bases, with 11 bases left in between. The DNA for the CDR3 is TGTGCCATCAGTGACCAGGTGGGCGCTGAAGCTTTCTTT. Translation: CAISDQVGAEAFF.

In its sample, this clone was seen a few times. The chain links TRBV11-3 to TRBJ2-1, with TRBD2 as a possible D gene (5 bases). The CDR3 extends over 15 amino acids. The V and J ends lost 7 bases and 2 bases respectively, with 15 bases between them. Per germline, CDR1 SGHNT and CDR2 YENEEA. The CDR3, as DNA: TGTGCCAGCACCGATAATTACGGGGCCTACAATGAGCAGTTCTTC. Its translation: CASTDNYGAYNEQFF.

The chain is built from TRBV6-7 and TRBJ1-1; D gene unclear. TRBV6-7 is reported as an ORF; its role is uncertain. This CDR3 is 11 amino acids long. Trimming cost V 2 bases and J 6 bases, with 4 bases left between them. In nucleotides, the CDR3 is TGTGCCAGCAGTTACCTGGCTGAAGCTTTCTTT. This encodes CASSYLAEAFF.

This clone was seen a handful of times. The chain joins TRBV6-8 to TRBJ1-1, with a possible D match to TRBD1 (5 bases). Germline values: CDR1 MNHGY, CDR2 SAAAGT. V dropped 6 bases and J dropped 5 bases, with 13 bases sitting between them. The CDR3 extends over 13 amino acids. DNA of the CDR3: TGTGCCAGCAGCCATACTGACAGAACTGAAGCTTTCTTT. Protein sequence: CASSHTDRTEAFF.